The T cell receptor beta chain described here comes from a study of a mutant IDH1 vaccine in newly diagnosed glioma. Study-wide background: Vaccine administration was initiated 4-6 weeks following radiotherapy alone, or with temozolomide cycles. The study's findings and limits: Immune responses induced by the vaccine were seen in 93.3% of patients, spanning multiple MHC alleles. Any relationship between pseudoprogression and changes in top peripheral T cell clonotypes seemed absent.

V lost 3 bases, J lost 2 bases, and 4 bases stayed unmatched. The CDR3 is made up of 15 amino acids. From germline, CDR1 is LNHDA and CDR2 SQIVND (reference sequence). To note about this clone: Its antigen remains unidentified.

As to time point: week 35, safety follow-up. Vaccination used 300 ug of mutant IDH1 20-mer peptide per dose, with topical imiquimod. Donors harbored newly found WHO grade 3 or 4 IDH1-mutant, ATRX-lost astrocytomas. Data came from immunoSEQ multiplex PCR; TCRdb stores just in-frame clones and leaves some out. The table has about 42,000 clones, 83% seen once; the top ten hold 5.1%. This TCR derives from a woman aged 45-65 years with glioma. V gene TRBV19 combines with J gene TRBJ1-3; 7 nucleotides agree with TRBD1. The input for sequencing was PBMCs, taken from a glioma patient whose treatment included an IDH1 peptide vaccine. The chain's CDR3 is CASSMGQGAGNTIYF. CDR3 bases: TGTGCCAGTAGTATGGGTCAGGGGGCTGGAAACACCATATATTTT.